This TCR beta chain was sequenced for a study of OX40 agonist ivuxolimab in advanced cancers. Study background: Ivuxolimab, an agonistic anti-OX40 (CD134) antibody, was given to patients.

Repertoires were generated with immunoSEQ multiplex PCR, while TCRdb's copy carries only in-frame clones and drops some. Among about 95,000 clones listed, roughly 88% were seen once. About this clone itself: What it binds is unknown. Sequence at one end of the junction differs from germline and may be a read error.

This CDR3 comprises 15 residues. Germline V lookup: CDR1 SGHTA, CDR2 FQGNSA. Whole-study findings and limits: At 0.1 to 3.0 mg/kg and by week 6, clonal expansion occurred in CD4+ and CD8+ blood T cells.

The sample consisted of CD4+ or CD8+ T cells sorted from blood, taken in a trial of the OX40 agonist ivuxolimab. The chain couples TRBV7-2 to TRBJ1-3; no definite D call. The TCR sequence derives from an adult with an advanced solid tumor such as melanoma, head and neck, liver or kidney cancer. The DNA for the CDR3 is TGCGCCAGCAGCCAAGATCGCACCTCTGGAAACACCATATATTTT. Residues: CASSQDRTSGNTIYF. The entire variable domain, with the rest obtained from reference TRBV7-2 and TRBJ1-3, is as follows: GAGVSQSPSNKVTEKGKDVELRCDPISGHTALYWYRQSLGQGLEFLIYFQGNSAPDKSGLPSDRFSAERTGGSVSTLTIQRTQQEDSAVYLCASSQDRTSGNTIYFGEGSWLTVV.